These 27 T cell receptor beta chains came from one sample sequenced in a study of blood T cells in healthy people across ages. The use of a sample-barcoded 5' primer and a J-beta primer mix characterized a second PCR of roughly 7 to 11 cycles. One entry per CDR3 protein results from TCRdb running MiXCR on the 5' RACE reads. The profile shows hundreds of thousands of distinct CDR3 sequences, approximately 29% of them singletons. The sequencing input was blood. The receptors were gathered from a woman of 80 years or more in good health.

This clonotype occurred many times. The chain has TRBV20-1 and TRBJ2-5; 7 positions agree with TRBD2. The V gene end was trimmed by 1 base and the J gene end by 4 bases; junction bases not matched to a gene: 9. From germline, CDR1 is DFQATT and CDR2 SNEGSKA (reference sequence). The CDR3 sequence is 15 residues long. The CDR3 here is CSARGGGRTRETQYF. CDR3 nucleotide sequence: TGCAGTGCTAGAGGGGGGGGACGGACTAGAGAGACCCAGTACTTC.

Concerning this clonotype itself: A much larger clone differs by one base, so this may be a read error. This chain uses TRBV28 with TRBJ2-7; TRBD1 or TRBD2 may be the D gene (5 bases each). The CDR3 runs 14 residues. Germline V CDR1 and CDR2: MDHEN, SYDVKM. The CDR3 region is CASSFLRGSYERYF. The CDR3 DNA follows: TGTGCCAGCAGTTTCTTGAGGGGCTCCTACGAGCGGTACTTC. The full variable domain, rest sourced from reference TRBV28 and TRBJ2-7, is DVKVTQSSRYLVKRTGEKVFLECVQDMDHENMFWYRQDPGLGLRLIYFSYDVKMKEKGDIPEGYSVSREKKERFSLILESASTNQTSMYLCASSFLRGSYERYFGPGTRLTVT.

As for this clonotype: The junction does not match germline at one end; this may be a read error. The CDR3 DNA sequence: TGTGCCAGCAGTGAAATAGGTCGTCGGGTAGGTTTGCTCTTT. Protein sequence: CASSEIGRRVGLLF. The rearrangement joins TRBV6-1 to TRBJ1-1; no definite D call. CDR1 and CDR2 from the germline V gene are MNHNS and SASEGT. The CDR3 totals 14 residues.

For this clonotype: An end of the junction differs from the germline gene, which may be a read error. The V gene is TRBV30, the J gene TRBJ1-4; a weak D match, TRBD1 (5 bases). The CDR3 covers 13 residues. The germline V gene encodes CDR1 GTSNPN and CDR2 SVGIG (reference sequence). The CDR3 is CAWIQDRDGKRFF. Written as DNA, the CDR3 is TGTGCCTGGATACAGGACCGGGACGGAAAACGGTTTTTT.

This clonotype was picked up many times. The chain carries TRBV25-1 and TRBJ2-7; 8 nucleotides agree with TRBD2. Germline-derived CDR1 and CDR2 are MGHDK and SYGVNS. With V trimmed by 3 bases and J by 3 bases, 4 bases remained unmatched. This CDR3 comprises 14 residues. CDR3 in DNA: TGTGCCAGCAGTGAGTCGGGAGGGCGCTACGAGCAGTACTTC. Translating it yields CASSESGGRYEQYF.

Note on this clonotype: This may arise from a read error, as a much more abundant clone is one base away. The chain is built from TRBV29-1 and TRBJ2-3; 9 nucleotides line up with TRBD2. This CDR3 comprises 14 residues. The ends lost 6 bases at V and 6 bases at J; junction bases unmatched: 10. Germline V CDR1 and CDR2: SQVTM, ANQGSEA. CDR3 sequence (DNA): TGCAGCGTAGAGAGGACTAGCGAGTTTGATACGCAGTATTTT. It codes for CSVERTSEFDTQYF.

In this sample, this clonotype turned up many times. The chain links TRBV7-3 to TRBJ2-3; 7 bases are a match to TRBD2. The CDR3 is made up of 13 amino acids. The V gene's germline CDR1 is SGHTA and CDR2 FQGTGA. Trimming cost V 5 bases and J 8 bases; bases outside gene matches: 7. The DNA for the CDR3 is TGTGCCAGCAGCCCGGACTGGGGGGGTACGCAGTATTTT. It codes for CASSPDWGGTQYF.

The J gene is TRBJ2-1, the V gene TRBV27; 7 positions match TRBD2. The J call may not be correct, given that the DNA end is closer to TRBJ2-7. The germline V gene has CDR1 MNHEY and CDR2 SMNVEV (reference sequence). The CDR3 totals 15 residues. The CDR3 sequence is CASTEPGGPYNEQYF. The DNA of the CDR3 is TGTGCCAGCACTGAACCGGGGGGTCCCTACAATGAGCAGTACTTC.

This clonotype was found many times. CDR3 sequence: CASGAGDNYGYTF. In nucleotides, the CDR3 is TGTGCCAGTGGGGCGGGGGACAACTATGGCTACACCTTC. This chain links TRBV7-2 with TRBJ1-2, with D possibly TRBD1 on 5 matching bases. Trimming removed 9 bases at V and 2 bases at J, with 13 bases between. CDR3 size: 13 residues. Germline V CDR1 and CDR2: SGHTA, FQGNSA. Together with reference TRBV7-2 and TRBJ1-2, the CDR3 gives the full variable domain: GAGVSQSPSNKVTEKGKDVELRCDPISGHTALYWYRQSLGQGLEFLIYFQGNSAPDKSGLPSDRFSAERTGGSVSTLTIQRTQQEDSAVYLCASGAGDNYGYTFGSGTRLTVV.

This clonotype was seen ten or more times. The junction does not match germline at one end; this may be a read error. The V and J genes are TRBV9 and TRBJ1-5; TRBD1 might be the D (5 bases). The CDR3 is 14 amino acids. Looked up from germline, CDR1 is SGDLS and CDR2 is YYNGEE. In DNA form, the CDR3 reads TGTGCCAGCAGCCCCACAGGTAGCCATCAGCCCCAGCATTTT. Amino acids: CASSPTGSHQPQHF. Filled out from reference TRBV9 and TRBJ1-5, the complete variable domain reads DSGVTQTPKHLITATGQRVTLRCSPRSGDLSVYWYQQSLDQGLQFLIQYYNGEERAKGNILERFSAQQFPDLHSELNLSSLELGDSALYFCASSPTGSHQPQHFGDGTRLSIL.

At least ten counts were recorded for this clonotype. The chain links TRBV7-2 to TRBJ1-2; no firm D call. Germline V gene lookup returns CDR1 SGHTA and CDR2 FQGNSA. Trimming took 5 bases from V and 2 from J, leaving 12 bases between them. The CDR3 loop spans 14 amino acids. The CDR3 protein is CASSPSPGNYGYTF. DNA for the CDR3: TGTGCCAGCAGCCCCAGCCCGGGGAACTATGGCTACACCTTC.

This chain links TRBV5-1 with TRBJ2-7; weak D call: TRBD1 (6 bases). The CDR3 extends over 16 amino acids. V dropped 3 bases and J dropped 7 bases, with 23 bases sitting between them. Germline V gives CDR1 SGHRS, CDR2 YFSETQ. CDR3 nucleotide sequence: TGCGCCAGCAGCTCAGGACAGTCCCGGGCTGTTTATGAGCAGTACTTC. It yields the protein CASSSGQSRAVYEQYF. Supplemented by reference TRBV5-1 and TRBJ2-7, the full variable domain reads KAGVTQTPRYLIKTRGQQVTLSCSPISGHRSVSWYQQTPGQGLQFLFEYFSETQRNKGNFPGRFSGRQFSNSRSEMNVSTLELGDSALYLCASSSGQSRAVYEQYFGPGTRLTVT.

This clonotype was detected a few times. This chain connects TRBV5-6 to TRBJ1-5; 12 bases map to TRBD1. Losses at the gene ends were 3 bases for V and 4 bases for J; bases not matched to a gene: 17. This CDR3 region has 20 residues. CDR1 and CDR2 from the germline V gene are SGHDT and YYEEEE. The CDR3 here is CASSYNRDRGPVRKNQPQHF. The CDR3 DNA is TGTGCCAGCAGCTACAACCGGGACAGGGGGCCAGTCCGGAAAAATCAGCCCCAGCATTTT.

This clonotype showed up many times. The chain links TRBV6-1 to TRBJ2-3; 9 bases line up with TRBD2. This CDR3 has 13 residues. With 7 bases clipped from V and 4 bases from J, the junction kept 3 bases outside the gene matches. Germline V gene lookup returns CDR1 MNHNS and CDR2 SASEGT. CDR3 in DNA: TGTGCCAGCACGACTAGCGGATCAGATACGCAGTATTTT. Protein product: CASTTSGSDTQYF.

Details on this clonotype: This may arise from a read error, as a much more abundant clone is one base away. The chain has TRBV6-6 and TRBJ2-7, with D possibly being TRBD1 or TRBD2 (6 bases each). CDR1 and CDR2 from the germline V gene are MNHNY and SVGAGI (reference sequence). V shed 6 bases and J shed 2 bases, with 14 bases lying between them. The CDR3 length is 14 residues. The CDR3 here is CASRYGGGTYEQYF. The CDR3 DNA reads as TGTGCCAGCAGGTACGGGGGCGGAACCTACGAGCAGTACTTC.

In this sample, this clonotype turned up a few times. The chain joins TRBV2 to TRBJ2-3; D unresolved. Looked up from germline, CDR1 is SNHLY and CDR2 is FYNNEI. With 4 bases removed from V and 3 bases from J, the gap between germline ends came to 11 bases. This CDR3 is 14 amino acids long. The CDR3 bases are TGTGCCAGCAGTGCTAAGTTGCCGACAGATACGCAGTATTTT. Protein: CASSAKLPTDTQYF. Full variable domain (remainder filled in from reference TRBV2 and TRBJ2-3): EPEVTQTPSHQVTQMGQEVILRCVPISNHLYFYWYRQILGQKVEFLVSFYNNEISEKSEIFDDQFSVERPDGSNFTLKIRSTKLEDSAMYFCASSAKLPTDTQYFGPGTRLTVL.

The genes are TRBV6-5 and TRBJ2-7; the D is unclear. Germline lookup yields CDR1 MNHEY and CDR2 SVGAGI. Trimming pared 7 bases from V and 7 bases from J, leaving 20 bases between. This CDR3 region has 14 residues. The CDR3 DNA follows: TGTGCCAGCAAGGGTAGGGCTAGAGGCAATGAGCAGTACTTC. Translated, it gives CASKGRARGNEQYF.

Many counts were recorded for this clonotype. The J gene is TRBJ1-2, the V gene TRBV7-2, with 8 bases identical to TRBD1. The CDR3 contains 17 residues. Germline V lookup: CDR1 SGHTA, CDR2 FQGNSA. Trimming at V came to 0 bases and at J to 8 bases, leaving 14 bases not matched to a gene. The DNA for the CDR3 is TGTGCCAGCAGCTTAGCGCAGGGACCGGCAGGGGGCCGGGGCTACACCTTC. Encoded protein: CASSLAQGPAGGRGYTF.

This clonotype was seen a handful of times. Possible read error: a much larger clone is one base away. The rearrangement joins TRBV12-3 or TRBV12-4 to TRBJ2-4; D is unclear. The CDR3 loop spans 12 amino acids. V lost 3 bases and J 13 bases, leaving 13 bases between the germline ends. The chain's CDR3 is CASSFTVYGQYF. The CDR3 DNA is TGTGCCAGCAGTTTCACAGTCTACGGGCAGTACTTC.

This rearrangement joins TRBV5-1 to TRBJ2-4; D is tentatively TRBD1 or TRBD2 (5 bases each). The CDR3 covers 19 residues. The V end lost 0 bases, the J end lost 0 bases, and 19 bases lay between the germline ends. Germline V lookup: CDR1 SGHRS, CDR2 YFSETQ. The CDR3 loop is CASSLAGQGPGLAKNIQYF. In DNA, the CDR3 is TGCGCCAGCAGCTTGGCCGGACAAGGCCCCGGACTAGCCAAAAACATTCAGTACTTC.

This clonotype was seen more than once but under ten times. The germline gene is not matched at one end of the junction; a read error may be the cause. V usage is TRBV6-5 and J usage is TRBJ2-3, with 7 bases that match TRBD1. This CDR3 has 16 residues. Germline loops: CDR1 MNHEY, CDR2 SVGAGI. The CDR3 DNA sequence: TGTGCCAGCAGAAAGGGGGCAGGGTATGGCACAGGTACGCAGTATTTT. As protein: CASRKGAGYGTGTQYF.

This clonotype was picked up many times. The rearrangement joins TRBV5-1 to TRBJ2-3; 12 bases agree with TRBD2. J was trimmed by 1 base and V by 3 bases; bases with no gene match: 6. The CDR3 runs 17 residues. Germline assignment: CDR1 SGHRS and CDR2 YFSETQ. In nucleotides, the CDR3 is TGCGCCAGCAGCTGGCCGACTAGCGGGGGCGGCACAGATACGCAGTATTTT. Translating gives CASSWPTSGGGTDTQYF.

This clonotype was found many times. The chain recombines TRBV28 with TRBJ2-7; 7 bases are shared with TRBD1. V lost 8 bases, J lost 5 bases, and 12 bases stayed unmatched. This CDR3 is 14 amino acids long. Germline CDR1 is MDHEN and CDR2 is SYDVKM. DNA of the CDR3: TGTGCCAGCGACCCAAACAGGGGTAGCAACGAGCAGTACTTC. It specifies CASDPNRGSNEQYF.

The chain carries TRBV12-3 or TRBV12-4 and TRBJ1-4, with D perhaps TRBD1 (6 bases). The ends were cut back, 0 bases at V and 8 bases at J, with 13 bases in the middle. The CDR3 extends over 15 amino acids. The CDR3 nucleotides read TGTGCCAGCAGTTTAGCTGGGGGCGGTGGGGAAAAACTGTTTTTT. Translated: CASSLAGGGGEKLFF.

The chain links TRBV7-8 to TRBJ2-4, with D perhaps being TRBD1 or TRBD2 (5 bases each). The germline V gene has CDR1 SGHVS and CDR2 FQNEAQ. This CDR3 contains 17 residues. Deletions cut 1 base from V and 0 bases from J, with 13 bases between. For the CDR3, the DNA is TGTGCCAGCAGCTTAGGAGGGTGGGGGAGAGCCAAAAACATTCAGTACTTC. Residues: CASSLGGWGRAKNIQYF. Combining the CDR3 with reference TRBV7-8 and TRBJ2-4 gives the whole variable domain GAGVSQSPRYKVAKRGQDVALRCDPISGHVSLFWYQQALGQGPEFLTYFQNEAQLDKSGLPSDRFFAERPEGSVSTLKIQRTQQEDSAVYLCASSLGGWGRAKNIQYFGAGTRLSVL.

This chain joins TRBV4-3 and TRBJ1-4, with no clear D. CDR1 is LGHNA, CDR2 YSLEER, per germline. There are 13 residues in the CDR3. With 1 base removed from V and 12 bases from J, the gap between germline ends came to 12 bases. The DNA for the CDR3 is TGCGCCAGCAGCCAAGTTGGCCTAACGGAACTGTTTTTT. Protein: CASSQVGLTELFF.

This clonotype has a count of ten or more. The V call is TRBV10-3, the J call TRBJ2-1; D not resolved. V shed 4 bases and J shed 1 base, with 14 bases lying between them. Germline-derived CDR1 and CDR2 are ENHRY and SYGVKD. There are 16 residues in the CDR3. This CDR3 is CAISGSETGSYNEQFF. The CDR3 DNA reads TGTGCCATCAGTGGGTCCGAAACCGGGTCCTACAATGAGCAGTTCTTC.